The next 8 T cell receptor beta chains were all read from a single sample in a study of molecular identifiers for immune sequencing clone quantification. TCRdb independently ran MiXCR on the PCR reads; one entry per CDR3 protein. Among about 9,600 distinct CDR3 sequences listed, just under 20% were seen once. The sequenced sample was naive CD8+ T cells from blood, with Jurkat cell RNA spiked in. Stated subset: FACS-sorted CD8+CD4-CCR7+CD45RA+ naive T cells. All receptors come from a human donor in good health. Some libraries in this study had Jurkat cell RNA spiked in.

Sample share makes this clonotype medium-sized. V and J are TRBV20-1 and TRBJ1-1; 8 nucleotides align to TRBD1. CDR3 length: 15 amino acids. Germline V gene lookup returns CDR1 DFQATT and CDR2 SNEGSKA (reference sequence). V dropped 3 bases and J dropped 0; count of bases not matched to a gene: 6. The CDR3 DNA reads TGCAGTGCTAGTCCCCAGGGGGCGTTGAACACTGAAGCTTTCTTT. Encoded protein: CSASPQGALNTEAFF.

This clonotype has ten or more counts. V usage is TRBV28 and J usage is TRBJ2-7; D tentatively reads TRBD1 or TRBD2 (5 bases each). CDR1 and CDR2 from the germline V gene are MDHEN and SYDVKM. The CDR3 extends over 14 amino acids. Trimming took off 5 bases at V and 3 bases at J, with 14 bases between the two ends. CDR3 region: CASSVGTMSYEQYF. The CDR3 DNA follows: TGTGCCAGCAGTGTTGGGACGATGAGCTACGAGCAGTACTTC.

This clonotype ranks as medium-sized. The CDR3 sequence: CASSTERDSPNYGYTF. The DNA for the CDR3 is TGTGCCAGCAGCACAGAGCGGGACAGCCCTAACTATGGCTACACCTTC. The chain links TRBV5-6 to TRBJ1-2, with 7 nucleotides matching TRBD1. V lost 4 bases to trimming and J lost 0 bases; unmatched junction nucleotides: 9. CDR1 SGHDT and CDR2 YYEEEE come from the germline V gene. The CDR3 contains 16 residues.

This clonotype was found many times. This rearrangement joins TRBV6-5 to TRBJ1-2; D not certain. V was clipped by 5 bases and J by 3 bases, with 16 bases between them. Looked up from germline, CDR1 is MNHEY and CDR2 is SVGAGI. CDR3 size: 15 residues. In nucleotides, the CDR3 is TGTGCCAGCAGTCGCCTACCTGGGGTTGACTATGGCTACACCTTC. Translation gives CASSRLPGVDYGYTF.

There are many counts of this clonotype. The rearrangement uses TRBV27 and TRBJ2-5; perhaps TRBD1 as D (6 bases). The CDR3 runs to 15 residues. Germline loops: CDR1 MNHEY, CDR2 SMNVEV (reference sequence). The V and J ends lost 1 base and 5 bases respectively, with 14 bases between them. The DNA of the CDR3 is TGTGCCAGCAGTTTATTTCTCAACAGGGAGGAGACCCAGTACTTC. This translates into CASSLFLNREETQYF.

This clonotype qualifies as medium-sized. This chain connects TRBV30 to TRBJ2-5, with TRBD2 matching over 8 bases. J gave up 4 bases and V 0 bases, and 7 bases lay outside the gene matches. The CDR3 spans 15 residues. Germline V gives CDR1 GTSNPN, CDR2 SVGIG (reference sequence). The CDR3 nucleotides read TGTGCCTGGAGTGTATATGGCGGGAGGTCAGAGACCCAGTACTTC. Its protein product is CAWSVYGGRSETQYF.

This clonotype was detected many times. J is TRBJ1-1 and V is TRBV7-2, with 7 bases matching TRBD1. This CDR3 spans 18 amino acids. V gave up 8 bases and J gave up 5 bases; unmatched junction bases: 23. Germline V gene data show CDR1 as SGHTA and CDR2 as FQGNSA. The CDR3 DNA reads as TGTGCCAGCGGCCTAGGTGGGCCCCTAGGGGGCGGAGGTACTGAAGCTTTCTTT. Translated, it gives CASGLGGPLGGGGTEAFF.

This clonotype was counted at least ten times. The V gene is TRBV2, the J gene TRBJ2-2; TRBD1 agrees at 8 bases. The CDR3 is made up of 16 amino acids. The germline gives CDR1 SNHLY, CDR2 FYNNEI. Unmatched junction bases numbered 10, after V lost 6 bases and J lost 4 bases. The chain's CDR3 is CASREKTGDLTGELFF. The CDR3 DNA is TGTGCCAGCAGGGAGAAGACAGGGGACCTCACCGGGGAGCTGTTTTTT.